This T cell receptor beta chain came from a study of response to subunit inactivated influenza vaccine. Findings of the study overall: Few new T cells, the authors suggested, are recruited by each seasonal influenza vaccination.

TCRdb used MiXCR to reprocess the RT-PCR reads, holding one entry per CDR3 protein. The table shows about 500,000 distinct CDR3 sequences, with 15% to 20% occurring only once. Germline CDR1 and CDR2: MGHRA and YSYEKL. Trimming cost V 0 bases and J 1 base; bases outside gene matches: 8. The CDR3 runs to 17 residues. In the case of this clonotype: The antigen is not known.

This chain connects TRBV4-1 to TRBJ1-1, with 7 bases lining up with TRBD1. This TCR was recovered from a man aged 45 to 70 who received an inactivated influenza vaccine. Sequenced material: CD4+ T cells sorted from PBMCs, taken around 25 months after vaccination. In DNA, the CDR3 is TGCGCCAGCAGCCAAGATCAGGGGGTGGTAGCGAACACTGAAGCTTTCTTT. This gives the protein CASSQDQGVVANTEAFF.